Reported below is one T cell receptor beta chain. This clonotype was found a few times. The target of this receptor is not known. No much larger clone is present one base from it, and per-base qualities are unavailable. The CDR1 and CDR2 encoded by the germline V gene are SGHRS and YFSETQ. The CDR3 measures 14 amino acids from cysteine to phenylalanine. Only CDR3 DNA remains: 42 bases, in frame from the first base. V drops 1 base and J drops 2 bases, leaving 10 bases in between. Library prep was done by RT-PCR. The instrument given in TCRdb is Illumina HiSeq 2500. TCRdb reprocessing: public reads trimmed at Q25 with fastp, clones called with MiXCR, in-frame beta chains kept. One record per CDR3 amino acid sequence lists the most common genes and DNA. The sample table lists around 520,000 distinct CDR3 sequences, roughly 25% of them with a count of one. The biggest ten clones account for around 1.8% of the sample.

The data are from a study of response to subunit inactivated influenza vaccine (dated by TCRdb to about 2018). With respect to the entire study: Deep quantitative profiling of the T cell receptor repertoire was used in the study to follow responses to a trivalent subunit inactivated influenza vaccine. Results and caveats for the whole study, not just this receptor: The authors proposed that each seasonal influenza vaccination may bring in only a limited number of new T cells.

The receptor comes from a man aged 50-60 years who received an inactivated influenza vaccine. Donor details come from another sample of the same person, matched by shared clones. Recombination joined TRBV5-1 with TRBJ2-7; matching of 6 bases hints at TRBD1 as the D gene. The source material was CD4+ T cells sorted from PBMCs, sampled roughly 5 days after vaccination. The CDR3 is CASSLNREPYEQYF. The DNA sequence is TGCGCCAGCAGCTTGAACAGGGAACCCTACGAGCAGTACTTC.